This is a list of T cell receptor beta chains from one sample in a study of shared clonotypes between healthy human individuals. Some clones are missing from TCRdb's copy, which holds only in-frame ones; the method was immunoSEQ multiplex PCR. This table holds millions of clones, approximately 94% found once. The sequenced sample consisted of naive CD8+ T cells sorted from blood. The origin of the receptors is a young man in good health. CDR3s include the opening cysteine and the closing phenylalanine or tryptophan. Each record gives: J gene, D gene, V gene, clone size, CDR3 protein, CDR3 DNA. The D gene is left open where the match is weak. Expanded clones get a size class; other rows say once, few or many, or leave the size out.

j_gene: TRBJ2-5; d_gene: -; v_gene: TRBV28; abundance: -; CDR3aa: CASSLDPAEQETQYF; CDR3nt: TGTGCCAGCAGTTTAGACCCGGCAGAACAAGAGACCCAGTACTTC
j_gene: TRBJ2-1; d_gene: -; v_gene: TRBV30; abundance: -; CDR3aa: CAWSDGTKGYEQFF; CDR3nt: TGTGCCTGGAGCGACGGGACAAAGGGCTATGAGCAGTTCTTC
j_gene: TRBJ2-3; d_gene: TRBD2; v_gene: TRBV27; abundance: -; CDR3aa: CASSSLRGGRRTDTQYF; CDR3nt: TGTGCCAGCAGTTCTCTCCGGGGCGGGAGGCGCACAGATACGCAGTATTTT
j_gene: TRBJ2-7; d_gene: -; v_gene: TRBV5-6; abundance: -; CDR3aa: CASSLEGSEQYF; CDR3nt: TGTGCCAGCAGCTTAGAGGGGTCCGAGCAGTACTTC
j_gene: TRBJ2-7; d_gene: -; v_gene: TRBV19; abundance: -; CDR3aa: CASSTTGAPVYEQYF; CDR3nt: TGTGCCAGTAGTACCACCGGGGCGCCCGTGTACGAGCAGTACTTC
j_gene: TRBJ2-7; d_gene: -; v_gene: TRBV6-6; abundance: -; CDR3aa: CASSYDPGPYEQYF; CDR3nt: TGTGCCAGCAGTTACGATCCAGGGCCCTACGAGCAGTACTTC
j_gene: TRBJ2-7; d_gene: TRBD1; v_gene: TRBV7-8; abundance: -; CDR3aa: CASSLAGGQARSYEQYF; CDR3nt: TGTGCCAGCAGCTTAGCTGGTGGACAGGCGAGATCCTACGAGCAGTACTTC
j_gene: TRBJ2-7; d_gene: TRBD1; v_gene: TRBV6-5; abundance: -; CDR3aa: CASSYRDRAGDEQYF; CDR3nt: TGTGCCAGCAGTTATCGGGACAGGGCGGGCGACGAGCAGTACTTC
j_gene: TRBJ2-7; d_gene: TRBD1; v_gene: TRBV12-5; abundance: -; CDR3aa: CASGLGGSSYEQYF; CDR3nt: TGTGCTAGTGGTTTAGGGGGCAGCTCCTACGAGCAGTACTTC
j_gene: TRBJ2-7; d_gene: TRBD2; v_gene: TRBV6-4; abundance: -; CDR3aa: CASTIPPGLGHYEQYF; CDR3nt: TGTGCCAGCACAATTCCCCCTGGACTAGGCCACTACGAGCAGTACTTC
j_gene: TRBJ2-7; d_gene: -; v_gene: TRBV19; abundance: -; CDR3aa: CASSPVGFEQYF; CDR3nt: TGTGCCAGTAGTCCAGTGGGGTTCGAGCAGTACTTC
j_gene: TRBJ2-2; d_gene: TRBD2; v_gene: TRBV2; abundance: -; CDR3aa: CASSEGGGYTGELFF; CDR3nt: TGTGCCAGCAGTGAGGGGGGAGGGTACACCGGGGAGCTGTTTTTT
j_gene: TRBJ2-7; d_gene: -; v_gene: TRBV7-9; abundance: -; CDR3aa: CASSPTTPYYEQYF; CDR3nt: TGTGCCAGCAGCCCCACAACCCCCTACTACGAGCAGTACTTC
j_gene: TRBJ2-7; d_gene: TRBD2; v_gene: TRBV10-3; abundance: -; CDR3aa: CAISETGTRNEQYF; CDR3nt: TGTGCCATCAGTGAGACCGGGACTAGAAACGAGCAGTACTTC
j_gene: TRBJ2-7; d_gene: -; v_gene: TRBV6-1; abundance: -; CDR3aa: CASSEWTTRGSYEQYF; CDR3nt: TGTGCCAGCAGTGAATGGACAACCCGGGGAAGTTACGAGCAGTACTTC
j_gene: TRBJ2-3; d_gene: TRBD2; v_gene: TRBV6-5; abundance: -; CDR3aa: CASSYLSGGNTDTQYF; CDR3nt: TGTGCCAGCAGTTACCTTAGCGGGGGGAACACAGATACGCAGTATTTT
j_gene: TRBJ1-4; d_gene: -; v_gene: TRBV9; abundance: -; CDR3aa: CASSVQGWANEKLFF; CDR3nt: TGTGCCAGCAGCGTTCAGGGGTGGGCTAATGAAAAACTGTTTTTT
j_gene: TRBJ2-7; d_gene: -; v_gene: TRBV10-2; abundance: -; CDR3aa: CASSGDPTYEQYF; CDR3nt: TGCGCCAGCAGTGGGGACCCTACCTACGAGCAGTACTTC
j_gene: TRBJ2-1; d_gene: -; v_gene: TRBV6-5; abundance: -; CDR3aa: CARPGNEQFF; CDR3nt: TGTGCCAGGCCGGGCAATGAGCAGTTCTTC
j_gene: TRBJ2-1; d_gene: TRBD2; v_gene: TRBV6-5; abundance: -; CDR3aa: CASSYIAGVNEQFF; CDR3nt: TGTGCCAGCAGTTACATAGCGGGAGTGAATGAGCAGTTCTTC
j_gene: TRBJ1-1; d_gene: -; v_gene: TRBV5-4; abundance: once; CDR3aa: CASFESGAKAFF; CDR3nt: TGTGCCAGCTTCGAGTCGGGGGCTAAAGCTTTCTTT
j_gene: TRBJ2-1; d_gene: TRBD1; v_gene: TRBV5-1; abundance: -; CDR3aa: CASSLEQGATNEQFF; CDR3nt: TGCGCCAGCAGCTTGGAACAGGGGGCCACGAATGAGCAGTTCTTC
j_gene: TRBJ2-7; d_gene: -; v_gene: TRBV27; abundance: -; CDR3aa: CASSLGRDFYEQYF; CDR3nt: TGTGCCAGCAGTTTAGGTCGGGATTTCTACGAGCAGTACTTC
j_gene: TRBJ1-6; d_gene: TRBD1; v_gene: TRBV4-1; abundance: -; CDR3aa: CASSHSGQGALSNSPLHF; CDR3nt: TGCGCCAGCAGCCATTCCGGACAGGGGGCACTTAGTAATTCACCCCTCCACTTT
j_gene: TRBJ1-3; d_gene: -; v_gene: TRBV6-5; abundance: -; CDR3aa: CASSYLTGSGNTIYF; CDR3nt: TGTGCCAGCAGTTACCTCACAGGATCGGGAAACACCATATATTTT
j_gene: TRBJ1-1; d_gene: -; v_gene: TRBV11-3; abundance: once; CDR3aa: CASSLRGPNTEAFF; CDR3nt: TGTGCCAGCAGCTTGCGGGGGCCGAACACTGAAGCTTTCTTT
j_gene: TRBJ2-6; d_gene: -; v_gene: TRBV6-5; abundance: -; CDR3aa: CASSSRGGANVLTF; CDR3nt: TGTGCCAGCAGTTCTAGGGGAGGGGCCAACGTCCTGACTTTC
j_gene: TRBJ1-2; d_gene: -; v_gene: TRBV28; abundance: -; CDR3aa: CASKGENYGYTF; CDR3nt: TGTGCCTCTAAGGGGGAGAACTATGGCTACACCTTC
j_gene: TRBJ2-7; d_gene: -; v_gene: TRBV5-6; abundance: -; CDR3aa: CASSLEGWEQYF; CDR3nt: TGTGCCAGCAGCTTGGAGGGGTGGGAGCAGTACTTC
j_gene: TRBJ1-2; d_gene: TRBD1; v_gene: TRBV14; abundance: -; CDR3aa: CASSQDWKWDSRFYGYTF; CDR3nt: TGTGCCAGCAGCCAAGATTGGAAATGGGACAGTAGGTTCTATGGCTACACCTTC
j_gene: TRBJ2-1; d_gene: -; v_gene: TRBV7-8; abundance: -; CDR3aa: CASSLVDNEQFF; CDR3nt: TGTGCCAGCAGCTTGGTAGACAATGAGCAGTTCTTC
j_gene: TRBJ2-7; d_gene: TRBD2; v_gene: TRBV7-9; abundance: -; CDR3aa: CASSSATSGASYEQYF; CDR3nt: TGTGCCAGCAGTTCAGCCACTAGCGGGGCTTCCTACGAGCAGTACTTC
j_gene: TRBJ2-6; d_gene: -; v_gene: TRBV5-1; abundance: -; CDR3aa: CASRDQSAGANVLTF; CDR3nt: TGCGCCAGCAGGGACCAGAGCGCGGGGGCCAACGTCCTGACTTTC
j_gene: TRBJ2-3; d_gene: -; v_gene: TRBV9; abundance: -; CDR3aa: CASSVGFLPDTQYF; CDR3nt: TGTGCCAGCAGCGTAGGATTCCTCCCAGATACGCAGTATTTT
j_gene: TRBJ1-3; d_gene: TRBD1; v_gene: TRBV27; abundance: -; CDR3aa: CASSGVGQGAGNTIYF; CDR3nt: TGTGCCAGCTCGGGGGTGGGACAGGGGGCTGGAAACACCATATATTTT
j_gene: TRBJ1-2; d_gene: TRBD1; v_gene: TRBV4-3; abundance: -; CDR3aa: CASSQGRTGSGEGYTF; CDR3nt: TGCGCCAGCAGCCAGGGACGGACAGGGAGCGGTGAGGGCTACACCTTC
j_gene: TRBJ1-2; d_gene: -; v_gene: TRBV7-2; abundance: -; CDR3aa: CASSPGISYGYTF; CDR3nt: TGTGCCAGCAGTCCCGGGATCTCCTATGGCTACACCTTC
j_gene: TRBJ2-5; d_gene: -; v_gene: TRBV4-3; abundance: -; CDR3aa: CASSQERSPGLQETQYF; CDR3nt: TGCGCCAGCAGCCAAGAAAGGAGCCCAGGTCTCCAAGAGACCCAGTACTTC